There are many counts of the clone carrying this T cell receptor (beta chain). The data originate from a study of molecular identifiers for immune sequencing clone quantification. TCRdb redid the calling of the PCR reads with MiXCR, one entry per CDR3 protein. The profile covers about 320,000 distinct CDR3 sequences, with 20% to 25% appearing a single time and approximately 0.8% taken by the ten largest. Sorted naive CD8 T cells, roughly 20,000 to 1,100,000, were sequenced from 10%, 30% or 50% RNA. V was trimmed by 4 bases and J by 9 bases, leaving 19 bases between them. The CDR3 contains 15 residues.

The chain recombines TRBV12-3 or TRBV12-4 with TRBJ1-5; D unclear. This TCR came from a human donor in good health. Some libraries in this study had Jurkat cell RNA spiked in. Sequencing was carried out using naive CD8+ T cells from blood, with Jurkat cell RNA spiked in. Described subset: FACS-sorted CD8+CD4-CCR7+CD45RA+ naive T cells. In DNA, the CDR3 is TGTGCCAGCAGTTCCCCTAAAACTGCTGATGCGCCCCAGCATTTT. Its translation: CASSSPKTADAPQHF.